Listed here is a single T cell receptor beta chain. The antigen is unknown. The data are from a study of PD-1 blockade in classical Hodgkin lymphoma. V dropped 7 bases and J dropped 6 bases, with 13 bases sitting between them. The CDR3 consists of 14 residues. Germline V gene data show CDR1 as SGHTA and CDR2 as FQGNSA. Noted time point: cycle 4 day 1 (C4D1), after more than five weeks of nivolumab. Every patient relapsed after autologous stem cell transplantation, and brentuximab vedotin exposure varied. Profiled with immunoSEQ multiplex PCR; TCRdb holds only in-frame clones, not every one. The sample has more than 95,000 clones; approximately 90% are singletons. Study-wide findings and caveats: By cycle point C4D1, TCR diversity had risen significantly in CD4+ cells (but not CD8+ cells).

The receptor was derived from a human donor with classical Hodgkin lymphoma. The rearrangement links TRBV7-2 to TRBJ1-6; D is unclear. Specimen: peripheral blood mononuclear cells (PBMCs), collected before the fourth cycle of nivolumab. In DNA, the CDR3 is TGTGCCAGCACCCCGGTTTGGATTAATTCACCCCTCCACTTT. Translation gives CASTPVWINSPLHF.